This T cell receptor (beta chain) was recorded in a study of cytomegalovirus exposure and HLA in healthy donors. General study points: Later analysis revealed greater clonal expansion in HLA-associated TCR beta chains than in equally common others. Researchers counted around 180 TCR beta chains as cytomegalovirus-associated.

Of note for this clone: Antigen specificity is unknown.

The PCR made use of 60 Vbeta and 13 Jbeta primers. Clones were read by immunoSEQ multiplex PCR, and TCRdb kept only the in-frame ones, dropping some. The sample lists some 180,000 clones, around 83% occurring once. From germline, CDR1 is LGHNA and CDR2 YSLEER. This CDR3 contains 14 residues. The ends were cut back, 0 bases at V and 4 bases at J, with 8 bases in the middle. The sequence was collected from a young woman in good health and CMV-seronegative. The sequenced material came from PBMCs. The chain uses TRBV4-3 and TRBJ2-3; D not resolved. CDR3 protein: CASSQDHLADTQYF. CDR3 coding DNA: TGCGCCAGCAGCCAAGATCACTTGGCAGATACGCAGTATTTT.